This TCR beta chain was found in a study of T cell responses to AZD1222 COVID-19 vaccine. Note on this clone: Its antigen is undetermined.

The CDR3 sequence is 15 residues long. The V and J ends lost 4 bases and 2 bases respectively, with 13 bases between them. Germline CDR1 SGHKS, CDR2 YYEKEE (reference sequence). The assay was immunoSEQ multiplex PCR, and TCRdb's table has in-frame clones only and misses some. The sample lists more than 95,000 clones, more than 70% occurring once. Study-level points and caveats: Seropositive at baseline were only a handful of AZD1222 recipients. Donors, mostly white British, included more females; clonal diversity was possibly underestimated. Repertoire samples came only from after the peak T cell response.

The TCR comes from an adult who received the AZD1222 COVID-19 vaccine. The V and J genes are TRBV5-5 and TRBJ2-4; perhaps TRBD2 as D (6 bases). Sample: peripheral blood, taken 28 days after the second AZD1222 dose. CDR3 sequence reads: CASSPGDGTKNIQYF. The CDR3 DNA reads TGTGCCAGCAGCCCGGGGGACGGGACCAAAAACATTCAGTACTTC. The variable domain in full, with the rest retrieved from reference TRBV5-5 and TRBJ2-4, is DAGVTQSPTHLIKTRGQQVTLRCSPISGHKSVSWYQQVLGQGPQFIFQYYEKEERGRGNFPDRFSARQFPNYSSELNVNALLLGDSALYLCASSPGDGTKNIQYFGAGTRLSVL.